These 9 T cell receptor beta chains were sequenced from one sample in a study of technical replicates of blood from a handful of donors. Assay used: immunoSEQ multiplex PCR; TCRdb lists only in-frame clones, some missing. The repertoire holds about 70,000 clones, with roughly 92% as singletons. Sequenced input: T cells isolated from PBMCs. The receptors derive from a human donor in good health.

The gene calls are TRBV7-2 and TRBJ1-5, with 8 positions matching TRBD1. Trimming at V came to 5 bases and at J to 4 bases, leaving 7 bases not matched to a gene. This CDR3 region has 15 residues. Germline lookup yields CDR1 SGHTA and CDR2 FQGNSA. Here the CDR3 DNA reads TGTGCCAGCAGCAGACAGGGGTCATGGAATCAGCCCCAGCATTTT. This translates into CASSRQGSWNQPQHF.

V usage is TRBV4-1 and J usage is TRBJ2-2; no clear D. V was shortened by 2 bases and J by 6 bases, with 10 bases between the two germline ends. The CDR3 runs to 14 residues. Per the germline V gene, CDR1 is MGHRA and CDR2 is YSYEKL. Here the CDR3 reads CASSQLTRSGELFF. The CDR3 DNA reads TGCGCCAGCAGCCAACTTACTCGCTCCGGGGAGCTGTTTTTT.

CDR3 region: CASSQVWGEDEKLFF. The DNA for the CDR3 is TGTGCCAGCAGCCAAGTGTGGGGGGAGGATGAAAAACTGTTTTTT. The chain joins TRBV4-2 to TRBJ1-4; D is perhaps TRBD1 (5 bases). This CDR3 has 15 amino acids. V lost 1 base and J lost 6, with 12 bases in between. The V gene's germline CDR1 is LGHNA and CDR2 YNFKEQ.

The chain has TRBV11-2 and TRBJ2-7, with 9 bases fitting TRBD2. The CDR3 is made up of 14 amino acids. J lost 1 base, V lost 2 bases, and 0 bases had no gene match. The V gene's germline CDR1 is SGHAT and CDR2 FQNNGV. CDR3 residues: CASSLTSGSYEQYF. The CDR3 DNA is TGTGCCAGCAGCTTAACTAGCGGGTCCTACGAGCAGTACTTC. Full variable domain (remainder filled in from reference TRBV11-2 and TRBJ2-7): EAGVAQSPRYKIIEKRQSVAFWCNPISGHATLYWYQQILGQGPKLLIQFQNNGVVDDSQLPKDRFSAERLKGVDSTLKIQPAKLEDSAVYLCASSLTSGSYEQYFGPGTRLTVT.

V is TRBV5-4 and J is TRBJ2-7, with TRBD2 matching over 9 bases. V gave up 5 bases and J gave up 2 bases; unmatched junction bases: 5. Germline V gene sequence: CDR1 SGHNT, CDR2 YYREEE (reference sequence). CDR3 length: 14 amino acids. The CDR3 sequence is CASRRLAEAYEQYF. The CDR3 DNA follows: TGTGCCAGCAGGCGACTAGCGGAGGCCTACGAGCAGTACTTC.

The chain links TRBV19 to TRBJ2-7; D might be TRBD2 (6 bases). The germline V gene encodes CDR1 LNHDA and CDR2 SQIVND (reference sequence). V was clipped by 6 bases and J by 2 bases, with 17 bases between them. The CDR3 consists of 15 residues. DNA for the CDR3: TGTGCCAGTAGAGAATCCGGGACGGGGGCCTACGAGCAGTACTTC. Residues: CASRESGTGAYEQYF.

The chain joins TRBV7-9 to TRBJ2-3; D is perhaps TRBD2 (6 bases). V lost 5 bases and J 4 bases, leaving 22 bases between the germline ends. The germline V gene encodes CDR1 SEHNR and CDR2 FQNEAQ (reference sequence). The CDR3 contains 17 residues. The CDR3 DNA reads TGTGCCAGCAGCCTCAGGAGTCCGGAGGCGGGATCAGATACGCAGTATTTT. Translation: CASSLRSPEAGSDTQYF.

The chain is built from TRBV27 and TRBJ1-4, with D unresolved. Germline assignment: CDR1 MNHEY and CDR2 SMNVEV (reference sequence). There are 16 residues in the CDR3. Trimming pared 0 bases from V and 3 bases from J, leaving 11 bases between. DNA for the CDR3: TGTGCCAGCAGTTTATCGTACGAGGTGGCTAATGAAAAACTGTTTTTT. It translates to CASSLSYEVANEKLFF.

The chain employs TRBV10-3 and TRBJ1-4; a possible D gene is TRBD1 (5 bases). Trimming took 2 bases from V and 7 from J, leaving 14 bases between them. The germline CDR1 and CDR2 sequences are ENHRY and SYGVKD. This CDR3 comprises 15 residues. The DNA of the CDR3 is TGTGCCATCAGTGAGACAGCAGGGCTTGGTGAAAAACTGTTTTTT. Translating it yields CAISETAGLGEKLFF.